These 21 T cell receptor beta chains came from one sample sequenced in a study of cytomegalovirus exposure and HLA in healthy donors. The PCR employed 60 Vbeta primers together with 13 Jbeta primers. Clones were sequenced by immunoSEQ multiplex PCR, and TCRdb holds only the in-frame ones, with some missing. The table includes some 170,000 clones, roughly 80% detected once. Sequenced sample: PBMCs. The receptors stem from a woman between 18 and 30 years old in good health and CMV-seropositive.

The genes are TRBV4-1 and TRBJ2-7; 9 positions agree with TRBD1. V was clipped by 1 base and J by 6 bases; unmatched bases: 7. Germline-derived CDR1 and CDR2 are MGHRA and YSYEKL. The CDR3 runs to 15 residues. The CDR3 region has the DNA TGCGCCAGCAGCCAAGCACCCGGACAGGGGAGCGAGCAGTACTTC. This sequence encodes CASSQAPGQGSEQYF.

V and J are TRBV30 and TRBJ2-7, with D tentatively TRBD2 (5 bases). Trimming took off 7 bases at V and 0 bases at J, with 19 bases between the two ends. This CDR3 comprises 15 residues. Per germline, CDR1 GTSNPN and CDR2 SVGIG (reference sequence). Written as DNA, the CDR3 is TGTGCCTCCTCTAGGAGGTCAAGGCACTCCTACGAGCAGTACTTC. It is translated as CASSRRSRHSYEQYF.

V gene TRBV6-1 combines with J gene TRBJ1-1; 7 bases line up with TRBD1. The germline V gene has CDR1 MNHNS and CDR2 SASEGT. J lost 1 base, V lost 2 bases, and 7 bases had no gene match. This CDR3 has 16 residues. This chain's CDR3 is CASSEYSDRENTEAFF. The CDR3 nucleotides are TGTGCCAGCAGTGAATACTCCGACAGGGAGAACACTGAAGCTTTCTTT.

The DNA of the CDR3 is TGTGCCAGCAGTGAACAGGGGGCGCCGGGAAACACCATATATTTT. The encoded protein is CASSEQGAPGNTIYF. V is TRBV6-4 and J is TRBJ1-3; 9 bases agree with TRBD1. Germline CDR1 reads MRHNA; CDR2 reads SNTAGT. V trimming: 3 bases; J trimming: 4 bases; junction bases outside the gene matches: 4. The CDR3 loop spans 15 amino acids.

The J gene is TRBJ2-1, the V gene TRBV7-9; D remains unclear. V was pared by 1 base and J by 4 bases, with 5 bases between. Germline V CDR1 and CDR2: SEHNR, FQNEAQ (reference sequence). The length of the CDR3 is 13 residues. CDR3 amino acids: CASSLDGYNEQFF. CDR3 nucleotides: TGTGCCAGCAGCTTAGACGGTTACAATGAGCAGTTCTTC.

This clone was seen only a few times. The V gene is TRBV5-1, the J gene TRBJ2-7; D gene ambiguous. Germline V gives CDR1 SGHRS, CDR2 YFSETQ. This CDR3 has 13 residues. V was shortened by 0 bases and J by 3 bases, with 7 bases between the two germline ends. This CDR3 is CASSLVPGYEQYF. CDR3 nucleotides: TGCGCCAGCAGCTTGGTGCCAGGCTACGAGCAGTACTTC. Full variable domain (remainder filled in from reference TRBV5-1 and TRBJ2-7): KAGVTQTPRYLIKTRGQQVTLSCSPISGHRSVSWYQQTPGQGLQFLFEYFSETQRNKGNFPGRFSGRQFSNSRSEMNVSTLELGDSALYLCASSLVPGYEQYFGPGTRLTVT.

V usage is TRBV7-9 and J usage is TRBJ2-6; D ambiguous. Germline V CDR1 and CDR2: SEHNR, FQNEAQ (reference sequence). The CDR3 is made up of 16 amino acids. Trimming removed 5 bases at V and 0 bases at J, with 11 bases between. The CDR3 region has the DNA TGTGCCAGCAGCCAGTGGCGGCTCTCTGGGGCCAACGTCCTGACTTTC. Encoded protein: CASSQWRLSGANVLTF.

This chain joins TRBV5-8 and TRBJ1-3, with D hard to call. CDR1 is SGHTS and CDR2 is YDEGEE in the germline V gene. The CDR3 has 15 residues. The V gene lost 3 bases and the J gene lost 4 bases, with 14 bases spanning the gap. The CDR3 here is CASSYTRQVGNTIYF. The CDR3 region has the DNA TGTGCCAGCAGCTACACTAGGCAGGTCGGAAACACCATATATTTT.

The chain employs TRBV2 and TRBJ2-7; no clear D. V was pared by 8 bases and J by 0 bases, with 8 bases between. The V gene's germline CDR1 is SNHLY and CDR2 FYNNEI. The CDR3 runs 12 residues. The CDR3 is CASGRSSYEQYF. The CDR3 DNA reads TGTGCCAGCGGTCGGAGCTCCTACGAGCAGTACTTC.

The V call is TRBV5-6, the J call TRBJ2-1; the D is unclear. CDR1 is SGHDT and CDR2 is YYEEEE in the germline V gene. V was clipped by 0 bases and J by 1 base, with 8 bases between them. The CDR3 consists of 15 residues. CDR3 region: CASSLAMLSYNEQFF. The CDR3 DNA reads as TGTGCCAGCAGCTTGGCCATGTTGTCCTACAATGAGCAGTTCTTC.

The chain has TRBV19 and TRBJ1-2; D perhaps matches TRBD1 (5 bases). Germline CDR1 LNHDA, CDR2 SQIVND (reference sequence). CDR3 length: 14 amino acids. V was clipped by 0 bases and J by 2 bases, with 7 bases between them. The chain's CDR3 is CASSIDRQNYGYTF. CDR3 DNA: TGTGCCAGTAGTATAGACCGACAGAACTATGGCTACACCTTC.

The rearrangement uses TRBV5-4 and TRBJ2-3; 10 bases line up with TRBD2. The CDR3 is made up of 16 amino acids. The germline CDR1 and CDR2 sequences are SGHNT and YYREEE (reference sequence). The J segment lost 4 bases and the V segment lost 1 base, leaving 6 bases of the junction unmatched. CDR3 bases: TGTGCCAGCAGCTTGCGGAGCGGGGGGGCCTCAGATACGCAGTATTTT. Protein sequence: CASSLRSGGASDTQYF. Combining the CDR3 with reference TRBV5-4 and TRBJ2-3 gives the whole variable domain ETGVTQSPTHLIKTRGQQVTLRCSSQSGHNTVSWYQQALGQGPQFIFQYYREEENGRGNFPPRFSGLQFPNYSSELNVNALELDDSALYLCASSLRSGGASDTQYFGPGTRLTVL.

The V call is TRBV5-1, the J call TRBJ1-3, with D perhaps TRBD1 (6 bases). From germline, CDR1 is SGHRS and CDR2 YFSETQ. V lost 2 bases and J lost 8, with 20 bases in between. This CDR3 is 16 amino acids long. The CDR3 loop reads CASSFGIRTAADTIYF. As DNA, the CDR3 is TGCGCCAGCAGCTTCGGGATCAGGACAGCGGCAGACACCATATATTTT.

The gene calls are TRBV7-9 and TRBJ2-4; tentatively, D is TRBD2 (6 bases). V shed 5 bases and J shed 0 bases, with 14 bases lying between them. This CDR3 contains 16 residues. Germline assignment: CDR1 SEHNR and CDR2 FQNEAQ (reference sequence). The DNA for the CDR3 is TGTGCCAGCAGCGCTGGGGGGTGGGTAGCCAAAAACATTCAGTACTTC. As protein: CASSAGGWVAKNIQYF.

This chain uses TRBV25-1 with TRBJ1-3, with D uncertain. The ends were cut back, 0 bases at V and 2 bases at J, with 14 bases in the middle. The CDR3 consists of 17 residues. Germline values: CDR1 MGHDK, CDR2 SYGVNS. The CDR3: CASSEYIGGLAGNTIYF. CDR3 DNA sequence: TGTGCCAGCAGTGAATATATAGGAGGGCTCGCTGGAAACACCATATATTTT.

V gene TRBV14 combines with J gene TRBJ2-5; TRBD1 matches 8 bases. The CDR3 extends over 13 amino acids. Germline loops: CDR1 SGHDN, CDR2 FVKESK. Germline trimming cut 3 bases from V and 5 bases from J; bases unmatched to any gene: 2. Written as DNA, the CDR3 is TGTGCCAGCAGCCACAGGGGGCAGGAGACCCAGTACTTC. This sequence encodes CASSHRGQETQYF. The full variable domain, rest sourced from reference TRBV14 and TRBJ2-5, is EAGVTQFPSHSVIEKGQTVTLRCDPISGHDNLYWYRRVMGKEIKFLLHFVKESKQDESGMPNNRFLAERTGGTYSTLKVQPAELEDSGVYFCASSHRGQETQYFGPGTRLLVL.

The chain has TRBV4-3 and TRBJ2-7, with TRBD2 identical over 8 bases. The CDR3 loop spans 17 amino acids. The germline V gene has CDR1 LGHNA and CDR2 YSLEER. J lost 4 bases, V lost 0 bases, and 11 bases had no gene match. The CDR3: CASSQDTVGGAGYEQYF. DNA of the CDR3: TGCGCCAGCAGCCAAGATACTGTCGGGGGGGCCGGTTACGAGCAGTACTTC.

The CDR3 reads CASSSRRQGAYNEQFF. The CDR3 nucleotides read TGTGCCAGCAGCTCGCGAAGACAGGGCGCCTACAATGAGCAGTTCTTC. V and J are TRBV13 and TRBJ2-1; 7 nucleotides align to TRBD1. The length of the CDR3 is 16 residues. J was trimmed by 2 bases and V by 4 bases; bases with no gene match: 8. The germline gives CDR1 PRHDT, CDR2 FYEKMQ (reference sequence). The full variable domain, with the rest looked up from reference TRBV13 and TRBJ2-1, is AAGVIQSPRHLIKEKRETATLKCYPIPRHDTVYWYQQGPGQDPQFLISFYEKMQSDKGSIPDRFSAQQFSDYHSELNMSSLELGDSALYFCASSSRRQGAYNEQFFGPGTRLTVL.

This clone came up once. The chain employs TRBV5-1 and TRBJ1-5; D remains unclear. Trimming shortened V by 2 bases and J by 5 bases, and 14 bases separated the two germline ends. The germline CDR1 and CDR2 sequences are SGHRS and YFSETQ. The CDR3 totals 15 residues. CDR3 amino acids: CASSLDNPIDQPQHF. The CDR3 nucleotides read TGCGCCAGCAGCTTAGACAACCCTATAGATCAGCCCCAGCATTTT.

The chain joins TRBV6-1 to TRBJ1-5, with 10 bases matching TRBD1. CDR3 size: 13 residues. Trimming took 8 bases from V and 6 from J; bases not matched to a gene: 4. The germline gives CDR1 MNHNS, CDR2 SASEGT. CDR3 sequence reads: CASVGTGVQPQHF. Written as DNA, the CDR3 is TGTGCCAGCGTGGGGACAGGGGTTCAGCCCCAGCATTTT.

This clone appeared a few times. J is TRBJ2-1 and V is TRBV11-2; TRBD1 matches 7 bases. Per the germline V gene, CDR1 is SGHAT and CDR2 is FQNNGV. With V trimmed by 4 bases and J by 7 bases, 7 bases remained unmatched. The CDR3 spans 14 residues. DNA of the CDR3: TGTGCCAGCAGCTGGAACAGGGGTGTGAATGAGCAGTTCTTC. Translating gives CASSWNRGVNEQFF.